This TCR beta chain was observed in a study of T cells in Graves' hyperthyroidism and ophthalmopathy. It was RNA transcripts that yielded the amplified TCR beta CDR3 regions. The study used the HTBI primer set for a first-round RT-PCR of the TCR CDR3. TCRdb recomputed calls from the multiplex PCR reads with MiXCR, one row per CDR3 protein. This sample has hundreds of thousands of distinct CDR3 sequences, with 18% found just once. Clinical symptoms, serum thyroxine and TRAb, thyroid ultrasound and orbital computed tomography together formed the diagnostic basis. Germline V gene lookup returns CDR1 ENHRY and CDR2 SYGVKD. V was cut by 9 bases and J by 4 bases, with 15 bases left in between. CDR3 size: 14 residues. This clonotype has just a few counts.

V usage is TRBV10-3 and J usage is TRBJ2-2, with a tentative D call TRBD2 (7 bases). The sample comprised blood. The source of this sequence is a woman aged 45-60 years with Graves' hyperthyroidism that later progressed to Graves' ophthalmopathy. Here the CDR3 reads CAISIGGRTGELFF. As DNA, the CDR3 is TGTGCCATATCCATCGGGGGGCGCACCGGGGAGCTGTTTTTT.